The clone carrying this TCR beta chain was seen more than once but under ten times. Its cognate antigen is unknown. CDR3 size: 13 residues. The germline gives CDR1 WSHSY, CDR2 SAAADI. The trim removed 3 bases at V and 7 bases at J, leaving 4 bases unmatched. This PCR relied on a set of 60 Vbeta primers and 13 Jbeta primers. Original methodology: A later analysis counted 80 million or so unique TCR beta chains, around 12 million shared. Produced via immunoSEQ multiplex PCR; TCRdb's table is partial and in-frame only. That table gives V, J and clone size, and the DNA gave D and trimming. The table includes around 100,000 clones, less than 8% detected once. The record originates from a study of cytomegalovirus exposure and HLA in healthy donors. Healthy bone marrow donors made up the donor group. General study findings and limits: Several of the most significant clusters were apparently associated with common viral pathogens in a later analysis. Reportedly, fewer N-insertions than the roughly 700-donor mean appeared in an Asian-associated ancestry cluster in a later analysis.

The TCR originated in a man in his fifties in good health and CMV-seronegative. The specimen was PBMCs. V and J are TRBV10-2 and TRBJ2-5; 8 bases fit TRBD2. CDR3 residues: CASSDPGGSTQYF. CDR3 nucleotide sequence: TGCGCCAGCAGTGATCCGGGGGGGTCGACCCAGTACTTC.